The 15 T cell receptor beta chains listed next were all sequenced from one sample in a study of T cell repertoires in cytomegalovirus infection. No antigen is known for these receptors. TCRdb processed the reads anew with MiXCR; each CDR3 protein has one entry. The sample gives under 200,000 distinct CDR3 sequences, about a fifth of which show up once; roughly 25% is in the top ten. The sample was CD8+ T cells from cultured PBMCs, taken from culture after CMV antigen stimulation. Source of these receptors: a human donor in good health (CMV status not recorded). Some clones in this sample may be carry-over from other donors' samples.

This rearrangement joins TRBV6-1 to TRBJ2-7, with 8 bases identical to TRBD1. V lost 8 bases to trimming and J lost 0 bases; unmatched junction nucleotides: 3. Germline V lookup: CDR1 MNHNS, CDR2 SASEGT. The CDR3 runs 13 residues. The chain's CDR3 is CASGTGLSYEQYF. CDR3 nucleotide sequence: TGTGCCAGCGGGACAGGACTCTCCTACGAGCAGTACTTC.

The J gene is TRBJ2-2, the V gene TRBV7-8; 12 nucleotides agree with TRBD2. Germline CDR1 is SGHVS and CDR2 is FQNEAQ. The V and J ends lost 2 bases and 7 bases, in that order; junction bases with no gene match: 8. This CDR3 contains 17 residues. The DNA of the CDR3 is TGTGCCAGCAGCTTACCCACTAGCGGGGGGCTTCTCGGGGAGCTGTTTTTT. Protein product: CASSLPTSGGLLGELFF.

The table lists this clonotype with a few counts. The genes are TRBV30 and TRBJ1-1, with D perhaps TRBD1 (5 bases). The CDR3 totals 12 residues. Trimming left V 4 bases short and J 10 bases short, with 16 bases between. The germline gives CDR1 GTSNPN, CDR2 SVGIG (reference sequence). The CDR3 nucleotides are TGTGCCTGGATGGGCAGGGAATGGGTAGCTTTCTTT. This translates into CAWMGREWVAFF.

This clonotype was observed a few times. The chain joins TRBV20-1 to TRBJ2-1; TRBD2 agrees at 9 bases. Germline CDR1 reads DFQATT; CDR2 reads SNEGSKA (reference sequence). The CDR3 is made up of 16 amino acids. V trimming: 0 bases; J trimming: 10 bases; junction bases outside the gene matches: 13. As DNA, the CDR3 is TGCAGTGCTAGAGATCCGGCCGAAGGAGCGGGAGGCGAGCAGTTCTTC. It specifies CSARDPAEGAGGEQFF.

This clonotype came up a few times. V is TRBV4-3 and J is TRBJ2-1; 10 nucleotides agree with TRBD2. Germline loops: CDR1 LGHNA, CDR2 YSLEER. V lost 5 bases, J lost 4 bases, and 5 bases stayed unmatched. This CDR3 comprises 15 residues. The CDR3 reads CASSDTSGVYNEQFF. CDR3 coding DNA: TGCGCCAGCAGCGATACTAGCGGGGTTTACAATGAGCAGTTCTTC.

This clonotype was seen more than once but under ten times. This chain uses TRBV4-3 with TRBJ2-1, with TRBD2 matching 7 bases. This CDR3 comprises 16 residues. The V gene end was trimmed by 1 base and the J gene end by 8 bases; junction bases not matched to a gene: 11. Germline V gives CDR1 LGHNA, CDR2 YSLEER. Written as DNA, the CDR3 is TGCGCCAGCAGCCAAGCTTGGACTAGTGTAGGTGATGAGCAGTTCTTC. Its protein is CASSQAWTSVGDEQFF.

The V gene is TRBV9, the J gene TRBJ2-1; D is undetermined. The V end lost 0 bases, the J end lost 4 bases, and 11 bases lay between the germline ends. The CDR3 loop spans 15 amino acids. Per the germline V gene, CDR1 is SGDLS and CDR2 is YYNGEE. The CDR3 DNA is TGTGCCAGCAGCGTAGATGCACGGAATTACAATGAGCAGTTCTTC. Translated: CASSVDARNYNEQFF.

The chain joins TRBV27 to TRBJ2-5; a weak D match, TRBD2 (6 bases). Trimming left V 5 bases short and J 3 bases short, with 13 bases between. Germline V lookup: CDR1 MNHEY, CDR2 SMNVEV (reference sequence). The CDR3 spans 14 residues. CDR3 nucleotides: TGTGCCAGCAGTGGGACTGACAGCAAAGAGACCCAGTACTTC. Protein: CASSGTDSKETQYF.

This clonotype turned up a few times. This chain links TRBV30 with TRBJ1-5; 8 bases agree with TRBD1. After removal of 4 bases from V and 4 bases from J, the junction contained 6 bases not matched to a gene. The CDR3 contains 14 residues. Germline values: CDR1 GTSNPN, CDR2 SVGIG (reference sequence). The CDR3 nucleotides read TGTGCCTGGACATCGGGACAGGCAAATCAGCCCCAGCATTTT. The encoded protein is CAWTSGQANQPQHF.

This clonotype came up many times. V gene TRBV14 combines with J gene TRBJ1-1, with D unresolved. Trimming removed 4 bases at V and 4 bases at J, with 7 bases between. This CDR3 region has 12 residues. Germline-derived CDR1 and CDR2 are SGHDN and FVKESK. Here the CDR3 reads CASSRRGTEAFF. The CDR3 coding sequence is TGTGCCAGCAGCCGACGGGGCACTGAAGCTTTCTTT.

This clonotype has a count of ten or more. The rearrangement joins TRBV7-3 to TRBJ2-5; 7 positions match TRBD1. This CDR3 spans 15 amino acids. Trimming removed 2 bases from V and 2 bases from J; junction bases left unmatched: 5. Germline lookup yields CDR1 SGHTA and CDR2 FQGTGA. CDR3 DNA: TGTGCCAGCAGCTTAGGGACAGTTAATCAAGAGACCCAGTACTTC. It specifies CASSLGTVNQETQYF. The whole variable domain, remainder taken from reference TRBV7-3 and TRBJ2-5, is GAGVSQTPSNKVTEKGKYVELRCDPISGHTALYWYRQSLGQGPEFLIYFQGTGAADDSGLPNDRFFAVRPEGSVSTLKIQRTERGDSAVYLCASSLGTVNQETQYFGPGTRLLVL.

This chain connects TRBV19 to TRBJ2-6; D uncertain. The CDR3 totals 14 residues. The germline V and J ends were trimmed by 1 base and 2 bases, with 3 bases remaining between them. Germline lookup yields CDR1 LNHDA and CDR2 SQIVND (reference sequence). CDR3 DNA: TGTGCCAGTAGTATAGCAGCTGGGGCCAACGTCCTGACTTTC. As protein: CASSIAAGANVLTF.

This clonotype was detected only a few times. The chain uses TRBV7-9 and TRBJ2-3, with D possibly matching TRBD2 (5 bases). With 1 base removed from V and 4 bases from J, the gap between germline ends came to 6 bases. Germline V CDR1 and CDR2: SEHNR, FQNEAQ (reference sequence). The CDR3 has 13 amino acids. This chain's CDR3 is CASSLEGADTQYF. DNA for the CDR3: TGTGCCAGCAGCTTAGAGGGAGCAGATACGCAGTATTTT.

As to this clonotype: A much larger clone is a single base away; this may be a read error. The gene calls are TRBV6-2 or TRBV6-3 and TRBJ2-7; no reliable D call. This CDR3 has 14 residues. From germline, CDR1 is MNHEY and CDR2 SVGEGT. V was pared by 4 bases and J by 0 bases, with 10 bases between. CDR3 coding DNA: TGTGCCAGCAGTTCTCAGGCGAGCTCCTACGAGCAGTACTTC. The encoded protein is CASSSQASSYEQYF.

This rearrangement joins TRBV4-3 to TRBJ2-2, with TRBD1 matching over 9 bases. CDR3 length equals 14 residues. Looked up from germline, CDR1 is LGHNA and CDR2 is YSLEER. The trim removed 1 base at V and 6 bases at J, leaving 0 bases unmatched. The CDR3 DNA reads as TGCGCCAGCAGCCAAGGGACAGGGGCCGGGGAGCTGTTTTTT. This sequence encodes CASSQGTGAGELFF.